This T cell receptor (beta chain) is drawn from a study of CD8+ T cells in alopecia areata. Whole-study results and caveats: Among the cells sequenced in scalp samples are also the resident alphabeta T cells of normal skin.

From germline, CDR1 is LNHNV and CDR2 YYDKDF (reference sequence). The CDR3 length is 12 residues. TCR sequencing used cDNA made by reverse transcription of extracted RNA. TCRdb keeps only in-frame clones here, not all; method: immunoSEQ multiplex PCR. This sample yields about 180,000 clones, of which about 67% are seen a single time; more than 9.5% belongs to the top ten. Points on this clone: Antigen: not known.

This clonotype originated in a human donor with alopecia areata. The chain combines TRBV15 with TRBJ2-5; possible D gene TRBD2, 5 bases. The DNA end favors TRBJ2-7, so the J call may be wrong. Source: CD8+ T cells sorted from blood, taken at week 0. This CDR3 reads CATSGGRYEQYF. Here the CDR3 DNA reads TGTGCCACCAGCGGCGGGCGGTACGAGCAGTACTTC.